The 22 T cell receptor beta chains listed next were all sequenced from one sample in a study of CD8 T cells in Susac syndrome. RNA was extracted with the RNeasy kit, and a quantity of roughly 0.5 to 1 ug was reverse transcribed using random hexamers. TCRdb re-analysed the immunoSEQ multiplex PCR reads in MiXCR, keeping a single row per CDR3 protein. The table shows some 150,000 distinct CDR3 sequences, with over 85% occurring only once. Sequenced sample: CD8+ T cells from PBMCs. The receptors were gathered from a human donor with multiple sclerosis.

J is TRBJ2-1 and V is TRBV7-9; D possibly uses TRBD1 or TRBD2 (5 bases each). Germline loops: CDR1 SEHNR, CDR2 FQNEAQ (reference sequence). CDR3 size: 16 residues. V shed 8 bases and J shed 2 bases, with 19 bases lying between them. The CDR3 DNA is TGTGCCAGCCGCCCCTCTGGACTGGGACCCTACAATGAGCAGTTCTTC. Its translation: CASRPSGLGPYNEQFF.

V and J are TRBV29-1 and TRBJ1-2; TRBD1 agrees at 7 bases. J gave up 5 bases and V 6 bases, and 6 bases lay outside the gene matches. The germline V gene encodes CDR1 SQVTM and CDR2 ANQGSEA. The length of the CDR3 is 12 residues. This CDR3 is CSVAGTDYGYTF. As DNA, the CDR3 is TGCAGCGTCGCCGGGACAGATTATGGCTACACCTTC.

The chain employs TRBV10-3 and TRBJ2-5, with 9 bases aligning to TRBD2. The germline CDR1 and CDR2 sequences are ENHRY and SYGVKD. V shed 6 bases, J shed 2 bases, and the junction held 16 bases outside the gene matches. The length of the CDR3 is 18 residues. The DNA of the CDR3 is TGTGCCATCAGCGACGGGAGGTTGGTAGCGGGAGATCAAGAGACCCAGTACTTC. Translation gives CAISDGRLVAGDQETQYF.

V gene TRBV5-1 combines with J gene TRBJ2-2; D is unresolved. V was trimmed by 1 base and J by 1 base, leaving 8 bases between them. Germline loops: CDR1 SGHRS, CDR2 YFSETQ. The CDR3 runs to 15 residues. The CDR3 DNA follows: TGCGCCAGCAGCTTGCTCCCGGAGAACACCGGGGAGCTGTTTTTT. Protein product: CASSLLPENTGELFF.

This chain uses TRBV12-3 or TRBV12-4 with TRBJ1-2; maybe TRBD1 (6 bases). The CDR3 runs 15 residues. V shed 1 base and J shed 4 bases, with 13 bases lying between them. The CDR3 is CASSLGRGQGYGYTF. In DNA form, the CDR3 reads TGTGCCAGCAGTTTAGGTCGGGGGCAGGGCTATGGCTACACCTTC.

The chain has TRBV9 and TRBJ2-7; TRBD1 is a possible D gene (6 bases). This CDR3 has 16 amino acids. V lost 3 bases and J 2 bases, leaving 18 bases between the germline ends. CDR1 SGDLS and CDR2 YYNGEE come from the germline V gene. The CDR3 nucleotides are TGTGCCAGCAGCGCGGGTCAGGGGAAGGGGCCCTACGAGCAGTACTTC. Translated: CASSAGQGKGPYEQYF. Complete variable domain (other parts from reference TRBV9 and TRBJ2-7): DSGVTQTPKHLITATGQRVTLRCSPRSGDLSVYWYQQSLDQGLQFLIQYYNGEERAKGNILERFSAQQFPDLHSELNLSSLELGDSALYFCASSAGQGKGPYEQYFGPGTRLTVT.

The genes are TRBV13 and TRBJ1-6; D is undetermined. Trimming took off 1 base at V and 11 bases at J, with 15 bases between the two ends. Germline V gene lookup returns CDR1 PRHDT and CDR2 FYEKMQ (reference sequence). The CDR3 is 15 residues long. The CDR3 DNA sequence: TGTGCCAGCAGCTTAGAAAGTGAAGGGCCTACACCCCTCCACTTT. Translating it yields CASSLESEGPTPLHF.

The V and J genes are TRBV28 and TRBJ1-2; no clear D. V lost 7 bases to trimming and J lost 4 bases, with 16 bases between them. In germline, CDR1 is MDHEN, CDR2 SYDVKM. The CDR3 has 14 amino acids. For the CDR3, the DNA is TGTGCCAGCACCCTGGGTGGGAGGGCCTATGGCTACACCTTC. Translated: CASTLGGRAYGYTF.

The genes are TRBV11-2 and TRBJ2-7; 7 bases match TRBD1. The germline V gene has CDR1 SGHAT and CDR2 FQNNGV. Trimming took 2 bases from V and 3 from J; bases not matched to a gene: 7. The CDR3 is 15 amino acids. The CDR3 sequence: CASSLSTGRDYEQYF. Here the CDR3 DNA reads TGTGCCAGCAGCTTATCGACAGGGAGAGACTACGAGCAGTACTTC.

The J gene is TRBJ2-5, the V gene TRBV11-3; 7 bases align to TRBD1. The germline gives CDR1 SGHNT, CDR2 YENEEA. The V and J ends lost 4 bases and 1 base, in that order; junction bases with no gene match: 3. The length of the CDR3 is 14 residues. CDR3 coding DNA: TGTGCCAGCAGCTGGGGACAGACCCAAGAGACCCAGTACTTC. Amino acids: CASSWGQTQETQYF. Full variable domain (missing parts from reference TRBV11-3 and TRBJ2-5): EAGVVQSPRYKIIEKKQPVAFWCNPISGHNTLYWYLQNLGQGPELLIRYENEEAVDDSQLPKDRFSAERLKGVDSTLKIQPAELGDSAVYLCASSWGQTQETQYFGPGTRLLVL.

This chain uses TRBV30 with TRBJ2-7, with D possibly matching TRBD2 (6 bases). The V end lost 0 bases, the J end lost 1 base, and 13 bases lay between the germline ends. Germline CDR1 is GTSNPN and CDR2 is SVGIG (reference sequence). The length of the CDR3 is 15 residues. CDR3 coding DNA: TGTGCCTGGAGTGTACGTGTGGGAGGATCCTACGAGCAGTACTTC. It codes for CAWSVRVGGSYEQYF.

The chain couples TRBV13 to TRBJ1-2, with a possible D match to TRBD1 (5 bases). The CDR3 contains 16 residues. CDR1 PRHDT and CDR2 FYEKMQ come from the germline V gene (reference sequence). Deletions cut 5 bases from V and 0 bases from J, with 16 bases between. CDR3 sequence: CASSPQETETNYGYTF. CDR3 nucleotides: TGTGCCAGCAGCCCTCAGGAGACAGAAACTAACTATGGCTACACCTTC.

The table lists this clonotype with a count of one. The CDR3 coding sequence is TGTGCCAGCAGCTTATTTACGGCGGGGCCTTACAATGAGCAGTTCTTC. Translated, it gives CASSLFTAGPYNEQFF. The gene calls are TRBV13 and TRBJ2-1, with TRBD2 as a possible D gene (6 bases). CDR1 and CDR2 (germline): PRHDT, FYEKMQ (reference sequence). V lost 2 bases and J lost 4, with 15 bases in between. There are 16 residues in the CDR3.

This clonotype was found once. The chain is built from TRBV12-3 or TRBV12-4 and TRBJ2-1; TRBD2 is a possible D gene (6 bases). CDR3 size: 14 residues. Trimming took off 5 bases at V and 5 bases at J, with 13 bases between the two ends. CDR3 sequence: CASSPAGLNNEQFF. CDR3 DNA sequence: TGTGCCAGCAGTCCGGCGGGACTCAACAATGAGCAGTTCTTC.

This clonotype was observed once. The V gene is TRBV6-5, the J gene TRBJ1-5, with 7 bases that match TRBD1. Germline V gives CDR1 MNHEY, CDR2 SVGAGI. V shed 6 bases and J 5 bases; nucleotides not matched to a gene: 7. The CDR3 totals 14 residues. The CDR3: CASSLQGPYQPQHF. As DNA, the CDR3 is TGTGCCAGCAGCCTACAGGGGCCCTATCAGCCCCAGCATTTT.

The chain combines TRBV3-1 with TRBJ1-2, with 7 bases identical to TRBD1. Germline CDR1 LGHDT, CDR2 YNNKEL (reference sequence). J lost 8 bases, V lost 1 base, and 10 bases had no gene match. The CDR3 covers 15 residues. The CDR3 loop is CASSQGVDRVRGYTF. In DNA form, the CDR3 reads TGTGCCAGCAGCCAAGGAGTAGACAGGGTCCGGGGCTACACCTTC.

This clonotype has just a few counts. The chain employs TRBV20-1 and TRBJ2-7; D ambiguous. V was shortened by 0 bases and J by 0 bases, with 9 bases between the two germline ends. Germline V lookup: CDR1 DFQATT, CDR2 SNEGSKA (reference sequence). The length of the CDR3 is 14 residues. The CDR3 DNA sequence: TGCAGTGCTAGAGAAAGCGACATCTCCTACGAGCAGTACTTC. It specifies CSARESDISYEQYF.

This chain connects TRBV2 to TRBJ1-1; 8 bases match TRBD1. Losses at the gene ends were 7 bases for V and 0 bases for J; bases not matched to a gene: 4. This CDR3 has 14 amino acids. Germline V gives CDR1 SNHLY, CDR2 FYNNEI. CDR3 region: CASITRGLNTEAFF. The CDR3 DNA sequence: TGTGCCAGCATAACCAGGGGGCTGAACACTGAAGCTTTCTTT.

V usage is TRBV11-2 and J usage is TRBJ2-1; TRBD1 or TRBD2 may be the D gene (5 bases each). CDR3 length: 15 amino acids. The germline CDR1 and CDR2 sequences are SGHAT and FQNNGV. V was cut by 5 bases and J by 4 bases, with 15 bases left in between. The CDR3 loop is CASSRPGRGYNEQFF. Written as DNA, the CDR3 is TGTGCCAGCAGCCGCCCGGGACGGGGATACAATGAGCAGTTCTTC.

CDR3 in amino acids: CASSPRQRSYEQYF. The CDR3 region has the DNA TGTGCCAGCAGCCCAAGACAGAGGAGCTACGAGCAGTACTTC. This chain uses TRBV6-2 or TRBV6-3 with TRBJ2-7; TRBD1 is a possible D gene (5 bases). The length of the CDR3 is 14 residues. With 6 bases removed from V and 3 bases from J, the gap between germline ends came to 15 bases. Germline lookup yields CDR1 MNHEY and CDR2 SVGEGT.

The J gene is TRBJ2-1, the V gene TRBV9; unclear D gene. CDR3 size: 11 residues. CDR1 SGDLS and CDR2 YYNGEE come from the germline V gene. Trimming cost V 0 bases and J 9 bases, with 4 bases left between them. DNA for the CDR3: TGTGCCAGCAGCGTAGCCGGTGAGCAGTTCTTC. Its protein product is CASSVAGEQFF.

This sequence joins TRBV5-1 and TRBJ2-3; 7 nucleotides line up with TRBD1. V lost 5 bases and J lost 5; bases outside the gene matches: 5. Germline assignment: CDR1 SGHRS and CDR2 YFSETQ. This CDR3 spans 13 amino acids. The CDR3 here is CASRDRSLDTQYF. CDR3 bases: TGCGCCAGCAGGGACAGGTCGTTAGATACGCAGTATTTT. Variable domain in full (rest from reference TRBV5-1 and TRBJ2-3): KAGVTQTPRYLIKTRGQQVTLSCSPISGHRSVSWYQQTPGQGLQFLFEYFSETQRNKGNFPGRFSGRQFSNSRSEMNVSTLELGDSALYLCASRDRSLDTQYFGPGTRLTVL.